These 12 T cell receptor beta chains share one sample of origin, sequenced in a study of T cells after yellow fever vaccination. In TCRdb, the 5' RACE reads were re-called with MiXCR into one record per CDR3 protein. Of around 590,000 distinct CDR3 sequences in the sample, 9% to 15% are singletons; the top ten hold around 14%. This specimen consisted of PBMCs, obtained on the day of the yellow fever booster vaccination. These receptors originate from a man under 40 who received the YFV17D yellow fever vaccine.

This chain uses TRBV7-3 with TRBJ2-7; D tentatively reads TRBD1 or TRBD2 (5 bases each). The CDR3 contains 15 residues. Germline assignment: CDR1 SGHTA and CDR2 FQGTGA. Between the trimmed V and J ends, which lost 2 bases and 2 bases, there was a span of 13 bases. This CDR3 reads CASSLEGETTYEQYF. CDR3 DNA sequence: TGTGCCAGCAGCTTAGAAGGGGAGACGACCTACGAGCAGTACTTC.

The gene calls are TRBV9 and TRBJ2-7; D is uncertain. The CDR3 extends over 15 amino acids. Trimming left V 0 bases short and J 0 bases short, with 10 bases between. Germline-derived CDR1 and CDR2 are SGDLS and YYNGEE. The CDR3 sequence is CASSVGWVSSYEQYF. DNA for the CDR3: TGTGCCAGCAGCGTAGGATGGGTATCCTCCTACGAGCAGTACTTC.

The V and J genes are TRBV27 and TRBJ2-1, with a possible D match to TRBD1 (6 bases). V was cut by 2 bases and J by 9 bases, with 17 bases left in between. Germline V CDR1 and CDR2: MNHEY, SMNVEV (reference sequence). This CDR3 comprises 15 residues. The CDR3 is CASSLEGVAGAEQFF. The CDR3 nucleotides read TGTGCCAGCAGTTTAGAGGGGGTAGCCGGTGCTGAGCAGTTCTTC.

The chain carries TRBV7-2 and TRBJ2-7, with 10 bases matching TRBD2. This CDR3 spans 16 amino acids. CDR1 and CDR2 from the germline V gene are SGHTA and FQGNSA. After removal of 1 base from V and 2 bases from J, the junction contained 5 bases not matched to a gene. CDR3: CASSLVSGRAPYEQYF. The CDR3 DNA is TGTGCCAGCAGCTTAGTGAGCGGGAGGGCCCCCTACGAGCAGTACTTC.

The rearrangement links TRBV21-1 to TRBJ2-4; the table's D call, TRBD1, was not checked against the DNA. TRBV21-1 is classified as a pseudogene. The CDR3 totals 17 residues. The CDR3 DNA reads TGTGCCAGCAGCAAGGGCCCGGGGGGGGCCGGCAAAAACATTCAGTACTTC. This codes for CASSKGPGGAGKNIQYF.

The table lists this clonotype with a few counts. V usage is TRBV6-5 and J usage is TRBJ2-3; D perhaps matches TRBD1 (6 bases). This CDR3 contains 12 residues. V lost 2 bases to trimming and J lost 9 bases, with 9 bases between them. Germline V lookup: CDR1 MNHEY, CDR2 SVGAGI. CDR3 region: CASSYAQGTQYF. CDR3 coding DNA: TGTGCCAGCAGTTACGCGCAGGGGACGCAGTATTTT.

This clonotype has at least ten counts. This rearrangement joins TRBV3-1 to TRBJ2-1, with 13 bases lining up with TRBD2. The CDR3 has 15 amino acids. J lost 6 bases, V lost 4 bases, and 3 bases had no gene match. Germline loops: CDR1 LGHDT, CDR2 YNNKEL (reference sequence). The CDR3 protein is CASSPRTSGSNEQFF. Here the CDR3 DNA reads TGTGCCAGCAGCCCGCGGACTAGCGGGAGCAATGAGCAGTTCTTC.

In its sample, this clonotype was seen many times. The chain carries TRBV7-9 and TRBJ1-5, with 11 nucleotides matching TRBD1. This CDR3 contains 14 residues. The germline gives CDR1 SEHNR, CDR2 FQNEAQ (reference sequence). After removal of 5 bases from V and 6 bases from J, the junction contained 3 bases not matched to a gene. Here the CDR3 reads CASSGQGASQPQHF. DNA of the CDR3: TGTGCCAGCAGCGGACAGGGGGCTAGTCAGCCCCAGCATTTT.

V is TRBV20-1 and J is TRBJ2-7; 8 bases match TRBD2. CDR3 length: 13 residues. V lost 5 bases to trimming and J lost 2 bases; unmatched junction nucleotides: 5. Looked up from germline, CDR1 is DFQATT and CDR2 is SNEGSKA (reference sequence). The CDR3 DNA reads as TGCAGTGCTGGGGTAGCGGGACCCTACGAGCAGTACTTC. This encodes CSAGVAGPYEQYF.

This clonotype appeared a few times. This chain connects TRBV6-5 to TRBJ2-3, with 8 bases that match TRBD2. The ends lost 4 bases at V and 4 bases at J; junction bases unmatched: 7. Germline V gene sequence: CDR1 MNHEY, CDR2 SVGAGI. The CDR3 length is 15 residues. The CDR3 protein is CASSSREVGPDTQYF. The DNA for the CDR3 is TGTGCCAGCAGTTCGCGGGAGGTCGGCCCAGATACGCAGTATTTT.

The chain employs TRBV5-1 and TRBJ2-7; D remains ambiguous. This CDR3 spans 16 amino acids. Between the trimmed V and J ends, which lost 1 base and 6 bases, there was a span of 20 bases. Germline CDR1 reads SGHRS; CDR2 reads YFSETQ. CDR3 protein: CASSLRVNRASGEQYF. The CDR3 coding sequence is TGCGCCAGCAGCTTGAGGGTTAACAGAGCATCCGGCGAGCAGTACTTC. Full variable domain (remainder filled in from reference TRBV5-1 and TRBJ2-7): KAGVTQTPRYLIKTRGQQVTLSCSPISGHRSVSWYQQTPGQGLQFLFEYFSETQRNKGNFPGRFSGRQFSNSRSEMNVSTLELGDSALYLCASSLRVNRASGEQYFGPGTRLTVT.

This chain uses TRBV7-9 with TRBJ1-2; TRBD1 might be the D (6 bases). The CDR3 has 15 amino acids. The germline V gene has CDR1 SEHNR and CDR2 FQNEAQ (reference sequence). Trimming stripped 2 bases from V and 8 bases from J, with 18 bases between. CDR3 sequence (DNA): TGTGCCAGCAGCTTAACCCCTTGGGGGGCGGAAGGCTACACCTTC. It specifies CASSLTPWGAEGYTF.